One T cell receptor beta chain is described in this entry. Its target is not known. In nominal health when sampled, donors likely had unrecorded immune exposures nonetheless. The sample is drawn from a study of cytomegalovirus exposure and HLA in healthy donors. Study-wide results and limits: HLA alleles showed associations with around 15,000 TCR beta sequences in a later analysis, at a 0.05 false discovery rate.

In the PCR, 60 Vbeta and 13 Jbeta primers were used. Some clones are missing from TCRdb's copy, which holds only in-frame ones; the method was immunoSEQ multiplex PCR. The sample includes 70,000 or so clones. The V segment lost 3 bases and the J segment 3 bases; nucleotides outside the gene matches: 11. CDR1 and CDR2 (germline): SGHDT, YYEEEE. This CDR3 has 16 residues. This clonotype originated in a female donor in good health and CMV-seropositive. The chain is built from TRBV5-6 and TRBJ1-1, with 7 nucleotides matching TRBD1. Material for sequencing was PBMCs. The CDR3 coding sequence is TGTGCCAGCAGCTCCACTGGGCAGGGGGGATACACTGAAGCTTTCTTT. This sequence encodes CASSSTGQGGYTEAFF.